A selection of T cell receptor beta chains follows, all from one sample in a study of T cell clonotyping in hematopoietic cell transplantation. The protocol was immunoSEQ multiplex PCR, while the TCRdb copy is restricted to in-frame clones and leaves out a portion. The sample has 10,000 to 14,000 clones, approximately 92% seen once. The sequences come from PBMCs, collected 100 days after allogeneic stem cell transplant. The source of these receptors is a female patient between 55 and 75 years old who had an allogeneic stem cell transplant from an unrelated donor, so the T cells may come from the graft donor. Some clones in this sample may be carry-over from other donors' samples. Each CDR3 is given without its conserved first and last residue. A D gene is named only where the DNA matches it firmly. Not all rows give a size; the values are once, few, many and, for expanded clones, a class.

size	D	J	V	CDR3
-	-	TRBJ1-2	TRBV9	ASSVGQPTNYGYT
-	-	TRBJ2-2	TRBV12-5	ASGLPTFTGELF
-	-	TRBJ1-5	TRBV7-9	ASSPPGGENQPQH
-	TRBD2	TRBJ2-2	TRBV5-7	ASNFLRGDTGELF
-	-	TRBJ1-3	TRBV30	AWSRGAGNTIY
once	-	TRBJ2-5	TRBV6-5	ASSLLRFGETQY
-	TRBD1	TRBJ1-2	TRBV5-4	ASSLGQGNYGYT
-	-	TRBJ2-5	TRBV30	AWSVLGGPGGTQY
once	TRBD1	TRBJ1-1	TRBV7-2	ASSLGQGSNTEAF
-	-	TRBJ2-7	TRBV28	ASSLWLAHYEQY
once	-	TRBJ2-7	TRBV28	ASTFRNPYEQY
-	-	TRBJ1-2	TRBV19	ASSIETRVGYGYT
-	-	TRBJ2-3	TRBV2	ASRASVVDTQY
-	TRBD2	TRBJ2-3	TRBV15	ATAQGGLADTDTQY
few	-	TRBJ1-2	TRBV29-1	SVDRGNYGYT
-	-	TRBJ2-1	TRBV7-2	ASSLGNNEQF
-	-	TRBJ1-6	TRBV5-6	ASGIFNSPLH
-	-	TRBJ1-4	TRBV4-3	ASSQDGYGAEREKLF
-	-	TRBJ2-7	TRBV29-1	SATLESHEQY
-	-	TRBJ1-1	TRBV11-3	ASSLAPGGREAF
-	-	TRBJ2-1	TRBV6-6	ASSPSGGEQF
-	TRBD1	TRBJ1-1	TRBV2	ASSGDRVRVNTEAF
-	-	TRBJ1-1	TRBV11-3	ASSLGVSHTEAF
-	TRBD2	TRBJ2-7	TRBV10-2	ASSASGSSYEQY
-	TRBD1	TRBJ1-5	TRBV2	ASRRGGTDNQPQH
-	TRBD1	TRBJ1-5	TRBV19	ASSRGQGRNQPQH
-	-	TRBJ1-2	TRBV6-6	ASSNSDMGGVYGYT
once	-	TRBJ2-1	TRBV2	ASSEYGGAIDEQF
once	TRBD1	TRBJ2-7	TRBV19	ASSAGQGPYEQY
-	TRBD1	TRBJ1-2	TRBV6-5	ASSYLQGGGYT
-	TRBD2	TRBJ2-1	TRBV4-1	ASTRLAGINEQF
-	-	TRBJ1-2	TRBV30	AWSSRGPGYGYT
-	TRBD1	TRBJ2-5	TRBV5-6	ASSATGSETQY
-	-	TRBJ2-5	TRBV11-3	ASSVSGRLGETQY
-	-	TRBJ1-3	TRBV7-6	ASSEGYVDSSGNTIY
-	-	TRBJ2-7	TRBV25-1	ASSGSYRDRQYEQY
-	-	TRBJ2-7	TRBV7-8	ASSPRPTRQY
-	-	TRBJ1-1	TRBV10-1	ASSAWTPGEAF
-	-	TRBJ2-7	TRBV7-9	ASSLVGDSYEQY
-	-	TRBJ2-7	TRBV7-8	ASSLKGVAYEQY
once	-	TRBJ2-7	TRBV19	ASSPTGLTYEQY
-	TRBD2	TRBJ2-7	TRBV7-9	ASSSEASGRYEQY
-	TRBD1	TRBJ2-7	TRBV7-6	ASSLAWTGMSYEQY
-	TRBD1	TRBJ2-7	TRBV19	ASSSRGQSPYEQY
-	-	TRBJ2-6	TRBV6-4	ASSPGLSGANVLT
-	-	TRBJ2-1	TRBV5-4	ASSLEGWDNEQF
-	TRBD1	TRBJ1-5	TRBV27	ASSSGQGMYEPQH
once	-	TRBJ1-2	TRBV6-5	ASRLGTVNGYT
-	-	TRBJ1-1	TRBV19	ASRKQGANEAF
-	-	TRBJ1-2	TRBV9	ASSVARGGMDGYT
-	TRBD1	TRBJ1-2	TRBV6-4	ASSPTPTGDYGYT
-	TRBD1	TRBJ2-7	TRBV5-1	ASSLVGGTGGAYEQY
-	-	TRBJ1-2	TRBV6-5	ASSYSGTPKEGYT
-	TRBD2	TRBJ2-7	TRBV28	ASSLARGDSYEQY
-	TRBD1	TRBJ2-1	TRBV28	ASTSPRDRAINEQF
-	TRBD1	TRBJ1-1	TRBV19	ASTSTGYNTEAF
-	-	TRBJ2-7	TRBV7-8	ASSLDPGDSYEQY
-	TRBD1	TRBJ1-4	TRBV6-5	ASKETGSREKLF
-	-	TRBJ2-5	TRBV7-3	ASSPTSTLETQY
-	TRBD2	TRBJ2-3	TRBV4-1	ASSQGLAGDTQY